This T cell receptor (beta chain) was sequenced for a study of blood T cell repertoires in COVID-19. Study in general: Specimens from acute and convalescent COVID-19 originated in the United States, Italy and Spain.

This CDR3 has 16 amino acids. The V gene's germline CDR1 is LNHDA and CDR2 SQIVND (reference sequence). The V segment lost 5 bases and the J segment 5 bases; nucleotides outside the gene matches: 9. Measured with immunoSEQ multiplex PCR; TCRdb has only the in-frame clones, and not every one. Here the sample spans 110,000 or so clones, roughly 82% being singletons. This TCR came from a human donor in a cohort sampled during active COVID-19. Material: peripheral blood. The chain uses TRBV19 and TRBJ1-6; 7 nucleotides align to TRBD1. CDR3 in amino acids: CASSDLFGTDNSPLHF. The CDR3 DNA reads as TGTGCCAGTAGTGATCTATTCGGGACAGATAATTCACCCCTCCACTTT.